Listed below are T cell receptor beta chains from one sample, sequenced in a study of T cell repertoires in cytomegalovirus infection. The antigens for these receptors are not known. From the reads, TCRdb called clonotypes with MiXCR, one entry per CDR3 protein. The sample lists approximately 910,000 distinct CDR3 sequences, roughly a third occurring once. The sample was cultured CD8+ T cells from PBMCs, taken from culture after CMV antigen stimulation. These receptors all come from a human donor in good health (CMV status not recorded). Some clones in this sample may be carry-over from other donors' samples. CDR3s include the opening cysteine and the closing phenylalanine or tryptophan. D genes are given only for firm matches. Not all rows give a size; the values are once, few, many and, for expanded clones, a class.

D: .
size: many
V: TRBV7-6
J: TRBJ2-5
DNA: TGTGCCAGCAGCTTAGAACGGCGCCAAGAGACCCAGTACTTC
CDR3: CASSLERRQETQYF

D: TRBD1
size: .
V: TRBV28
J: TRBJ2-4
DNA: TGTGCCAGCAGTTCCGGGACAGGGAGGGCCAAAAACATTCAGTACTTC
CDR3: CASSSGTGRAKNIQYF

D: .
size: many
V: TRBV7-6
J: TRBJ2-7
DNA: TGTGCCAGCAGCTTAATCGGGCGTCGGGAGCAGTACTTC
CDR3: CASSLIGRREQYF

D: .
size: few
V: TRBV4-3
J: TRBJ2-3
DNA: TGCGCCAGCAGTCCCAGGCACAGCCCTAGCACAGATACGCAGTATTTT
CDR3: CASSPRHSPSTDTQYF

D: TRBD2
size: many
V: TRBV7-6
J: TRBJ2-3
DNA: TGTGCCAGCAGCTATTTAGCGGGGGGCCGGACAGATACGCAGTATTTT
CDR3: CASSYLAGGRTDTQYF

D: .
size: .
V: TRBV20-1
J: TRBJ2-1
DNA: TGCAGTGCTAGAGCGCGGGGCTTTAGCTCCTACAATGAGCAGTTCTTC
CDR3: CSARARGFSSYNEQFF

D: TRBD2
size: few
V: TRBV10-3
J: TRBJ2-5
DNA: TGTGCCATCAGTGAGTCGGATAGCGGGGCAAAGGAGACCCAGTACTTC
CDR3: CAISESDSGAKETQYF

D: TRBD1
size: .
V: TRBV27
J: TRBJ1-2
DNA: TGTGCCAGCAGAGGGACAGGGGGCGTTTATGGCTACACCTTC
CDR3: CASRGTGGVYGYTF

D: .
size: .
V: TRBV6-1
J: TRBJ1-1
DNA: TGTGCCAGCAGTCCCCAGACAGGATACACTGAAGCTTTCTTT
CDR3: CASSPQTGYTEAFF

D: .
size: once
V: TRBV15
J: TRBJ2-2
DNA: TGTGCCACCAGCGGGAACCGGGCCGGGGAGCTGTTTTTT
CDR3: CATSGNRAGELFF

D: .
size: few
V: TRBV2
J: TRBJ1-1
DNA: TGTGCCAGCAGGGTCAGACACTTGAGGGACACTGAAGCTTTCTTT
CDR3: CASRVRHLRDTEAFF

D: .
size: .
V: TRBV28
J: TRBJ2-1
DNA: TGTGCCAGCAGTTTATGGGTAGGGGAACTTTACAATGAGCAGTTCTTC
CDR3: CASSLWVGELYNEQFF

D: .
size: .
V: TRBV6-5
J: TRBJ2-1
DNA: TGTGCCAGCAGTTTCATTGGGGGAACCTACAATGAGCAGTTCTTC
CDR3: CASSFIGGTYNEQFF

D: .
size: few
V: TRBV7-8
J: TRBJ2-3
DNA: TGTGCCAGCATCGCTTTCCTCACAGATACGCAGTATTTT
CDR3: CASIAFLTDTQYF

D: .
size: few
V: TRBV6-6
J: TRBJ1-1
DNA: TGTGCCAGCAGTTACTCGGGTTCCTACACTGAAGCTTTCTTT
CDR3: CASSYSGSYTEAFF

D: .
size: few
V: TRBV12-3/TRBV12-4
J: TRBJ2-1
DNA: TGTGCCAGCAGTTTGGAGGGGCCGGGTGAGCAGTTCTTC
CDR3: CASSLEGPGEQFF

D: .
size: few
V: TRBV27
J: TRBJ2-7
DNA: TGTGCCAGCAGTTTGATAGGGGGGCCGGGATACGAGCAGTACTTC
CDR3: CASSLIGGPGYEQYF

D: TRBD2
size: .
V: TRBV2
J: TRBJ2-3
DNA: TGTGCCACCCCGACGCCGACTAGCGGGGCACCCACAGATACGCAGTATTTT
CDR3: CATPTPTSGAPTDTQYF